This T cell receptor beta chain was retrieved from a study of cytomegalovirus exposure and HLA in healthy donors. Turning to the study itself: Among the approximately 400 donors who were genotyped, approximately 83% fell in the genetic ancestry cluster that is associated with self-reported Caucasian donors. Notes on the study in general: In a later analysis, TCR beta V- and J-gene trimming was associated with a missense DCLRE1C variant. Presence/absence analyses assumed roughly uniform sequencing depth across donors, which may not hold. There were 164 TCR beta chains listed as cytomegalovirus-associated.

With respect to this clone: Its antigen is undetermined.

Germline lookup yields CDR1 PRHDT and CDR2 FYEKMQ (reference sequence). The CDR3 has 16 amino acids. J lost 6 bases, V lost 3 bases, and 8 bases had no gene match. The PCR ran on 60 Vbeta and 13 Jbeta primers. Only in-frame clones appear in the TCRdb table, and some are missing; sequencing was by immunoSEQ multiplex PCR. The sample has under 200,000 clones; approximately 65% are singletons. V and J are TRBV13 and TRBJ2-1; 10 bases match TRBD2. Sequencing was done on a sample of PBMCs. This sequence originates from a man between 40 and 49 years old in good health and CMV-seronegative. The CDR3 region is CASSFGLAGESNEQFF. In DNA form, the CDR3 reads TGTGCCAGCAGCTTTGGTCTAGCGGGAGAATCCAATGAGCAGTTCTTC.